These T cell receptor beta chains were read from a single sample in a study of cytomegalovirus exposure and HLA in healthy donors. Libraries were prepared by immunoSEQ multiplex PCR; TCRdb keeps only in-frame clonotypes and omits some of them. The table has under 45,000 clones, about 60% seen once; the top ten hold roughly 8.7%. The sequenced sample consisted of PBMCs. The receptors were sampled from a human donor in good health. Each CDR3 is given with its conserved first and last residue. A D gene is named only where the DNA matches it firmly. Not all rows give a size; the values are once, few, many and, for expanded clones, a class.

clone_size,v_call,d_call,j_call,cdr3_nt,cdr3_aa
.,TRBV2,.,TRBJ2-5,TGTGCCAGCAGTGGGTCCAGGGCGGAGACCCAGTACTTC,CASSGSRAETQYF
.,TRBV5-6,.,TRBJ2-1,TGTGCCAGCAGTTTACTAGTTGTCGATGAGCAGTTCTTC,CASSLLVVDEQFF
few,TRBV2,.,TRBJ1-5,TGTGCCAGCAGTGTCTTATATAGCAATCAGCCCCAGCATTTT,CASSVLYSNQPQHF
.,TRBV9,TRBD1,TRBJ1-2,TGTGCCAGCAGGGCCGGGACAGGGTCGCTTGGCTACACCTTC,CASRAGTGSLGYTF
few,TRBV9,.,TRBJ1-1,TGTGCCAGCAGCCGGGACACGTATTACACTGAAGCTTTCTTT,CASSRDTYYTEAFF
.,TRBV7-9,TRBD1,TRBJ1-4,TGTGCCAGCAGCTTGGACAGGGGAGGTGAAAAACTGTTTTTT,CASSLDRGGEKLFF
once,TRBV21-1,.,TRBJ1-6,TGTGCCAGCAGCAAAGTGGCCAAGGGGGATTCACCCCTCCACTTT,CASSKVAKGDSPLHF
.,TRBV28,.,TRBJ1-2,TGTGCCAGCAGTGCAGTGGCTTATGGCTACACCTTC,CASSAVAYGYTF
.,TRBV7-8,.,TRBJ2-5,TGTGCCAGCAGCTACTCGAGCGAGACCCAGTACTTC,CASSYSSETQYF
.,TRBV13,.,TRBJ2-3,TGTGCCAGCAGCTTAGACTCAGGGAAAGATACGCAGTATTTT,CASSLDSGKDTQYF
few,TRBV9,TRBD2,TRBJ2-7,TGTGCCAGCAGCAAAACATCTAGCGGGGGCCACGAGCAGTACTTC,CASSKTSSGGHEQYF
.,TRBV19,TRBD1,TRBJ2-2,TGTGCCACCAGGGACAGGGGAATACCGGGGGAGCTGTTTTTT,CATRDRGIPGELFF
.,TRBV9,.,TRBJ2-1,TGTGCCAGCAGCGTATCTAGACTAGGCTACAATGAGCAGTTCTTC,CASSVSRLGYNEQFF
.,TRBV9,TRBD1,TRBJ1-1,TGTGCCAGCAGCGTAGTAGGACAGGGGATCACTGAAGCTTTCTTT,CASSVVGQGITEAFF
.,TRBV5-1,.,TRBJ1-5,TGCGCCAGCAGCCCTACGGGGGTAGATCAGCCCCAGCATTTT,CASSPTGVDQPQHF
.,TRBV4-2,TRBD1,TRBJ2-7,TGTGCCAGCAGCCCGGCCGGGACAGTAAACTACGAGCAGTACTTC,CASSPAGTVNYEQYF
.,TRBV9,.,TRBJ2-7,TGTGCCAGCAGCGTAGCTCCCAGGCCGAACTCCTACGAGCAGTACTTC,CASSVAPRPNSYEQYF
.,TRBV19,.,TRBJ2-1,TGTGCCAGTAGTATAGTGATAACGGGTGAGCAGTTCTTC,CASSIVITGEQFF
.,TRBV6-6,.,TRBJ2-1,TGTGCCATGGGGGCCACCAGCTCCTACAATGAGCAGTTCTTC,CAMGATSSYNEQFF
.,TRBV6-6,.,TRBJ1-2,TGTGCCAGCAGTTACTCGGGGGAGGCTAACTATGGCTACACCTTC,CASSYSGEANYGYTF
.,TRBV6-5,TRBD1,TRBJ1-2,TGTGCCAGCAGTAAAGCCGGGACAGGGCGCGGCTACACCTTC,CASSKAGTGRGYTF
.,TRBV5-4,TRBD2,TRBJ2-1,TGTGCCAGCAGCGTGGGACTAGCGGGGGGGACTGAGCAGTTCTTC,CASSVGLAGGTEQFF
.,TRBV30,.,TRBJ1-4,TGTGCCTGGACCCTCCAGGGGACTGAAAAACTGTTTTTT,CAWTLQGTEKLFF
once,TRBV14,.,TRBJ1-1,TGTGCCAGCTCTCCTTTTTTGGCGAACACTGAAGCTTTCTTT,CASSPFLANTEAFF
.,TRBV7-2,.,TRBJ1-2,TGTGCCAGCAGCGTCACACAGGGCCACTATGGCTACACCTTC,CASSVTQGHYGYTF
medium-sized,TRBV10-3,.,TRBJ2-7,TGTGCCATCAGTGACGGGAACGAGCAGTACTTC,CAISDGNEQYF
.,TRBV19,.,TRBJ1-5,TGTGCCAGTAGCCCCATAGGCAATCAGCCCCAGCATTTT,CASSPIGNQPQHF
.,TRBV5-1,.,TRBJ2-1,TGCGCCAGCGCATTTCAGGGGTACGTCGATGAGCAGTTCTTC,CASAFQGYVDEQFF
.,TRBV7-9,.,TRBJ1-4,TGTGCCAGCACCCCCAGCGAAGGGGGAAAACTGTTTTTT,CASTPSEGGKLFF
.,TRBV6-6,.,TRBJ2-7,TGTGCCAGCAGACAAGTAGGGGGTTCTGGCGACGAGCAGTACTTC,CASRQVGGSGDEQYF
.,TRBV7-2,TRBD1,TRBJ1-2,TGTGCCAGCAGTTCGGGCAGGGGGCTTGGCTACACCTTC,CASSSGRGLGYTF
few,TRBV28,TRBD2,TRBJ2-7,TGTGCCAGCAGTATAGCCGGGGGGGAGGGGAGATACGAGCAGTACTTC,CASSIAGGEGRYEQYF
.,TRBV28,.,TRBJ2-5,TGTGCCAGCAGGGCACAGGGAGAGGAGACCCAGTACTTC,CASRAQGEETQYF